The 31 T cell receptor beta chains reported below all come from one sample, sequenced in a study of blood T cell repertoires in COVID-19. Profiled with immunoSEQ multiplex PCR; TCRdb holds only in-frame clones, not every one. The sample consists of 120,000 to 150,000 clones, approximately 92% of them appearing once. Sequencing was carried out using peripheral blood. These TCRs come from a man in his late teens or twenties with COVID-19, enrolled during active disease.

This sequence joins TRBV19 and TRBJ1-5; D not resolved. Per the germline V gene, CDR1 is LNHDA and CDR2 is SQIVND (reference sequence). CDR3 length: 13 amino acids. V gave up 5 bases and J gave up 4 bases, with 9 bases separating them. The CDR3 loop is CASSQQTNQPQHF. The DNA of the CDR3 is TGTGCCAGTAGTCAACAGACGAATCAGCCCCAGCATTTT.

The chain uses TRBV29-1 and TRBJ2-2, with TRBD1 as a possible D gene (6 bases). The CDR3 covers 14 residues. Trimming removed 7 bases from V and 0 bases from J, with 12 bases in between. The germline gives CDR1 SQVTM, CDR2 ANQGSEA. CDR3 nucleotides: TGCAGCGCAAGACAGGCCTCGAACACCGGGGAGCTGTTTTTT. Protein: CSARQASNTGELFF.

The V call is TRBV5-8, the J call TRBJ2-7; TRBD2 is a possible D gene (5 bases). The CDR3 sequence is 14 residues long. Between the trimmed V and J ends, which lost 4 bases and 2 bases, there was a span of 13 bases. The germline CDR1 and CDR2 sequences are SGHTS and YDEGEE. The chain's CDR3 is CASSRGRGAYEQYF. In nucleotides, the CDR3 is TGTGCCAGCAGCCGAGGGAGAGGAGCCTACGAGCAGTACTTC.

The CDR3 sequence: CASSRYRGPSYEQYF. The CDR3 bases are TGTGCCAGCAGTAGATACAGGGGACCCTCCTACGAGCAGTACTTC. The gene calls are TRBV6-2 or TRBV6-3 and TRBJ2-7; 7 nucleotides align to TRBD1. Trimming at V came to 5 bases and at J to 0 bases, leaving 7 bases not matched to a gene. This CDR3 has 15 amino acids. Germline CDR1 reads MNHEY; CDR2 reads SVGEGT.

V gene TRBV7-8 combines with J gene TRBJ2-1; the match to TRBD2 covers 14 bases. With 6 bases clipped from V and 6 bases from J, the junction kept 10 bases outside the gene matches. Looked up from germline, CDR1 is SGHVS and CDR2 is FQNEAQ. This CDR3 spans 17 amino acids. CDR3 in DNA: TGTGCCAGCAGACAGGGGGGGGGACTAGCGGGAGTCAATGAGCAGTTCTTC. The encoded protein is CASRQGGGLAGVNEQFF.

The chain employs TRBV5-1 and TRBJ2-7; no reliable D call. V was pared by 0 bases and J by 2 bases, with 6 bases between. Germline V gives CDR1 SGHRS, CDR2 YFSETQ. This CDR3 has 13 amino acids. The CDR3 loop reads CASSLAVAYEQYF. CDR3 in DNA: TGCGCCAGCAGCTTGGCGGTCGCCTACGAGCAGTACTTC.

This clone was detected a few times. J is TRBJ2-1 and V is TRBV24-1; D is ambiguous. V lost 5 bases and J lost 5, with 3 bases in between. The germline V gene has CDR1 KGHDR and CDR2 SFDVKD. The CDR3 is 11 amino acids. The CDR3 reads CATSGNNEQFF. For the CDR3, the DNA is TGTGCCACCAGTGGTAACAATGAGCAGTTCTTC.

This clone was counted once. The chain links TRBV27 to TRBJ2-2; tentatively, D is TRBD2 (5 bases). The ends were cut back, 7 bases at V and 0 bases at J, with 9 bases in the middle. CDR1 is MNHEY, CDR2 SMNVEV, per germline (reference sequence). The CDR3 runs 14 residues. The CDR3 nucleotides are TGTGCCAGCACAAGCGGAGCGAACACCGGGGAGCTGTTTTTT. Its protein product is CASTSGANTGELFF.

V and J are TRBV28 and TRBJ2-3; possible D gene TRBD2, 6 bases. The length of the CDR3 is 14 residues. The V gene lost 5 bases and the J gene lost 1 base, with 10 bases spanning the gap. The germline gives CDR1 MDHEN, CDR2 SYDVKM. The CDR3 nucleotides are TGTGCCAGCAGTCTCTGGGGGGGCACAGATACGCAGTATTTT. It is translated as CASSLWGGTDTQYF.

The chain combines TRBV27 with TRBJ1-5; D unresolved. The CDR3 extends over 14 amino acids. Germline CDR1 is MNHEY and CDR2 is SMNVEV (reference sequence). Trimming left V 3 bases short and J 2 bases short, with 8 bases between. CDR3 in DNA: TGTGCCAGCAGTTTTAAGCCGGGCAATCAGCCCCAGCATTTT. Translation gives CASSFKPGNQPQHF.

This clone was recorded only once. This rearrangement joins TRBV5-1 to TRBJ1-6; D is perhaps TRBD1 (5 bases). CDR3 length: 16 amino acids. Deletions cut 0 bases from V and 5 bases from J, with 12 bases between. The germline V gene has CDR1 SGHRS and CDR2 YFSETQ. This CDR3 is CASSLGAGLHNSPLHF. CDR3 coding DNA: TGCGCCAGCAGCTTGGGTGCAGGGCTTCATAATTCACCCCTCCACTTT.

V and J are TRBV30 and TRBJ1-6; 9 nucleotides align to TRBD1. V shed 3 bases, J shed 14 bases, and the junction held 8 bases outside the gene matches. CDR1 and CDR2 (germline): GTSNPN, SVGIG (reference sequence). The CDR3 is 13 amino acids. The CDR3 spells CAWRGQGKGSLHF. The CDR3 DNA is TGTGCCTGGAGAGGACAGGGGAAGGGGTCCCTCCACTTT.

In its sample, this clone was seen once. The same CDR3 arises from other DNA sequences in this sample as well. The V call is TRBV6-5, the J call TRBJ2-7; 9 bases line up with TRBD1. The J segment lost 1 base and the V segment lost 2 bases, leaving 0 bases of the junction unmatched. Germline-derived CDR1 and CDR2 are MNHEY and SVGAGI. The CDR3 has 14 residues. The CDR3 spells CASSYGQGSYEQYF. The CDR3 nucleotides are TGTGCCAGCAGTTACGGACAGGGGTCCTACGAGCAGTACTTC.

This chain's CDR3 is CASSAQGARNQPQHF. Written as DNA, the CDR3 is TGTGCCAGCAGCGCCCAGGGGGCACGCAATCAGCCCCAGCATTTT. The V gene is TRBV7-9, the J gene TRBJ1-5; 8 bases align to TRBD1. CDR1 SEHNR and CDR2 FQNEAQ come from the germline V gene (reference sequence). Trimming cost V 5 bases and J 2 bases; bases outside gene matches: 5. CDR3 size: 15 residues.

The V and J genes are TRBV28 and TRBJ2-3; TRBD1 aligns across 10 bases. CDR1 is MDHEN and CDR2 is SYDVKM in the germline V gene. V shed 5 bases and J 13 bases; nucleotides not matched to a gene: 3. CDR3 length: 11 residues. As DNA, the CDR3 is TGTGCCAGCAGTGCCGGGACAGGGGAGTATTTT. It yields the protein CASSAGTGEYF. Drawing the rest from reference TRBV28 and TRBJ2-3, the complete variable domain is DVKVTQSSRYLVKRTGEKVFLECVQDMDHENMFWYRQDPGLGLRLIYFSYDVKMKEKGDIPEGYSVSREKKERFSLILESASTNQTSMYLCASSAGTGEYFGPGTRLTVL.

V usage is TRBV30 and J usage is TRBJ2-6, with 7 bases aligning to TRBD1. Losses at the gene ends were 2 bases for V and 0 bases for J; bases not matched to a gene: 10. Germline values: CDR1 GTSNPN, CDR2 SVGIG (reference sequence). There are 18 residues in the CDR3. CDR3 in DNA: TGTGCCTGGAGTCCTCCGGACAGGCTATACTCTGGGGCCAACGTCCTGACTTTC. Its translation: CAWSPPDRLYSGANVLTF.

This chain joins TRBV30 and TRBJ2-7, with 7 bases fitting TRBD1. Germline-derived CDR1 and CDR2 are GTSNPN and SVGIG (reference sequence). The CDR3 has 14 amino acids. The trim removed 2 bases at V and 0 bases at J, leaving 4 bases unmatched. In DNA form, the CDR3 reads TGTGCCTGGAGTACAGGGGACATCTCCTACGAGCAGTACTTC. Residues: CAWSTGDISYEQYF.

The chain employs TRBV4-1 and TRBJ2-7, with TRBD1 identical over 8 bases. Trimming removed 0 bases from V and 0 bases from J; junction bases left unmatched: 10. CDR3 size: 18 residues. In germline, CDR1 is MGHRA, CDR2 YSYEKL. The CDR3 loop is CASSQDTGQGAFSYEQYF. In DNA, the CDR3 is TGCGCCAGCAGCCAAGATACGGGCCAGGGGGCCTTCTCCTACGAGCAGTACTTC.

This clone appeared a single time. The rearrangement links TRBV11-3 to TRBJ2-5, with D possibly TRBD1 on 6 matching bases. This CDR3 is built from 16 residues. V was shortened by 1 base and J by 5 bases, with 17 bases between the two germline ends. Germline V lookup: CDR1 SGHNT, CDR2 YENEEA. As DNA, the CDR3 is TGTGCCAGCAGCTTAGGATCGGCAGGGGCATCGGAGACCCAGTACTTC. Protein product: CASSLGSAGASETQYF.

The DNA for the CDR3 is TGTGCCTGGGAGGACAACTCGAGCTCCTATAATTCACCCCTCCACTTT. It encodes CAWEDNSSSYNSPLHF. This chain connects TRBV30 to TRBJ1-6; TRBD1 is a possible D gene (5 bases). Trimming shortened V by 5 bases and J by 0 bases, and 14 bases separated the two germline ends. CDR3 length equals 16 residues. The germline gives CDR1 GTSNPN, CDR2 SVGIG (reference sequence).

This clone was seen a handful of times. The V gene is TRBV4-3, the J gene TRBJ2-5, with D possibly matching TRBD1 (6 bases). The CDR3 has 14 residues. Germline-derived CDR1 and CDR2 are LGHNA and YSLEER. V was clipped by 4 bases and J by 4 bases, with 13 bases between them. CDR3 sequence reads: CASSLQGDGETQYF. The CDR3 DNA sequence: TGCGCCAGCAGCCTACAGGGAGACGGAGAGACCCAGTACTTC.

CDR3 DNA sequence: TGTGCCACCAGTGATTTCAGGGGTCAGCCCCAGCATTTT. Its translation is CATSDFRGQPQHF. The chain uses TRBV24-1 and TRBJ1-5; D perhaps matches TRBD1 (6 bases). Germline V gene data show CDR1 as KGHDR and CDR2 as SFDVKD. This CDR3 contains 13 residues. Trimming left V 1 base short and J 6 bases short, with 6 bases between.

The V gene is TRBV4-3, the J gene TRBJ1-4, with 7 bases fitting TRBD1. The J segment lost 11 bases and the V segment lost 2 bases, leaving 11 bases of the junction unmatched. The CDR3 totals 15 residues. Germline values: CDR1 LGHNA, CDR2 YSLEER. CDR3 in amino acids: CASSQRTGVMRKLFF. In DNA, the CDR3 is TGCGCCAGCAGCCAACGAACAGGGGTAATGAGGAAACTGTTTTTT.

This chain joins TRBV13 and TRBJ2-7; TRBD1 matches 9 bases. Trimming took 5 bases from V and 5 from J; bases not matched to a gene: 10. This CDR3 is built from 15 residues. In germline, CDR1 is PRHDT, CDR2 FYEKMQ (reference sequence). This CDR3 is CASSQNGGQGHEQYF. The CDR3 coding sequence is TGTGCCAGCAGCCAAAATGGGGGACAGGGCCACGAGCAGTACTTC.

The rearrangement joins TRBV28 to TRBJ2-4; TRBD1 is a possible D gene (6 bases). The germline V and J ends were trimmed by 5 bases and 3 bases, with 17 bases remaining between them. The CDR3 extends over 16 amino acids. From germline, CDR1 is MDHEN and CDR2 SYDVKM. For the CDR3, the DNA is TGTGCCAGCAGTCCCCCAGGGGCAGGAGTCAAAAACATTCAGTACTTC. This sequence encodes CASSPPGAGVKNIQYF.

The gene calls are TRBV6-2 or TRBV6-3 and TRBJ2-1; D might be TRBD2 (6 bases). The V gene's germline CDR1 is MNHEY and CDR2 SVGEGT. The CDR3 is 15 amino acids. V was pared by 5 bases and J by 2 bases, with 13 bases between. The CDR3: CASSKSGGAYNEQFF. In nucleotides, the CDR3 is TGTGCCAGCAGTAAATCAGGAGGGGCCTACAATGAGCAGTTCTTC.

CDR3 amino acids: CASSRDNRVYEQYF. As DNA, the CDR3 is TGTGCCAGCAGTAGGGACAACAGGGTCTACGAGCAGTACTTC. The chain employs TRBV25-1 and TRBJ2-7, with D possibly being TRBD1 (6 bases). With 5 bases removed from V and 3 bases from J, the gap between germline ends came to 14 bases. The CDR3 is 14 residues long. The germline gives CDR1 MGHDK, CDR2 SYGVNS.

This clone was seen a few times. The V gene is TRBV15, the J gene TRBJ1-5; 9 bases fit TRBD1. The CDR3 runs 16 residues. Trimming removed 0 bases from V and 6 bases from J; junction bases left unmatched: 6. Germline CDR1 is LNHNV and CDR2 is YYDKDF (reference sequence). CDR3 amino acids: CATSRDPGQGGQPQHF. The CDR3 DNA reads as TGTGCCACCAGCAGAGATCCGGGACAGGGAGGTCAGCCCCAGCATTTT.

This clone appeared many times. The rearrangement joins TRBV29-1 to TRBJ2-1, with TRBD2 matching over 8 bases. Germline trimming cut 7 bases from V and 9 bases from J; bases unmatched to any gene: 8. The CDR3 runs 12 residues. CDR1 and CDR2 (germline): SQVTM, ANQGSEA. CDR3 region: CSAGLAVSEQFF. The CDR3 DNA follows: TGCAGCGCCGGACTAGCAGTAAGTGAGCAGTTCTTC.

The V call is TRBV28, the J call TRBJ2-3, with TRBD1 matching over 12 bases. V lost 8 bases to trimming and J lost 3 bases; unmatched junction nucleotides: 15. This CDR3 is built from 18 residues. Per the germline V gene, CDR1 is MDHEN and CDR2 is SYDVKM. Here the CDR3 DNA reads TGTGCCAGCCTCGCCGGGACAGGGGGCAGAAGGGAAACAGATACGCAGTATTTT. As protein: CASLAGTGGRRETDTQYF.

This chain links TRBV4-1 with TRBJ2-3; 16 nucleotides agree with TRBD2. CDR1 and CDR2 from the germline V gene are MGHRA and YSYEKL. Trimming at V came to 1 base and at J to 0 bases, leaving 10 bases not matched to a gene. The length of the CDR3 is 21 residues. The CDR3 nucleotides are TGCGCCAGCAGCCAAGGCCCGGGACTAGCGGGAGGGAGAACTAGCACAGATACGCAGTATTTT. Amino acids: CASSQGPGLAGGRTSTDTQYF.